This T cell receptor (beta chain) came from a study of T-cell reconstitution after alpha-beta-depleted transplantation in children. The CDR3 is 17 amino acids. Germline lookup yields CDR1 LGHNA and CDR2 YSLEER. V shed 1 base and J shed 0 bases, with 10 bases lying between them. Unique molecular identifiers were incorporated during preparation of the TCRbeta library. TCRdb re-derived calls from the PCR reads in MiXCR, one entry per CDR3 protein. The sample contains some 590,000 distinct CDR3 sequences, about 10% of which appear only once. The sequence was obtained from a human donor who donated a stem cell graft to a child with acute myeloid leukemia. V is TRBV4-3 and J is TRBJ2-6; D is unclear. This sample comprised PBMCs from the stem cell graft donor, obtained from the stem cell graft. CDR3 bases: TGCGCCAGCAGCCAAGCCCCCTCGGCCTCTGGGGCCAACGTCCTGACTTTC. This encodes CASSQAPSASGANVLTF.